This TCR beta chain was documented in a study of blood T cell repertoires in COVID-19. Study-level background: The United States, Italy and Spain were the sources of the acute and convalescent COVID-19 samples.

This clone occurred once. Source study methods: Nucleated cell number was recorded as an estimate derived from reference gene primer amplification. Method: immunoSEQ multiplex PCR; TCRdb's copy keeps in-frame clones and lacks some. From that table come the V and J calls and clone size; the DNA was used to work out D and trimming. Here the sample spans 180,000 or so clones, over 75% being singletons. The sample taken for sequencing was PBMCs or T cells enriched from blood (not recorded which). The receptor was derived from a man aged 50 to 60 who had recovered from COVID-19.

CDR3 in amino acids: CASTSPGQGLYEQYF. The CDR3 DNA reads TGTGCCAGCACCTCGCCGGGACAGGGACTTTACGAGCAGTACTTC. The chain recombines TRBV6-5 with TRBJ2-7; 9 bases are shared with TRBD1. Per germline, CDR1 MNHEY and CDR2 SVGAGI. The CDR3 has 15 residues. J gave up 4 bases and V 7 bases, and 11 bases lay outside the gene matches.